What follows are 9 T cell receptor beta chains derived from one specimen sequenced in a study of blood T cell repertoires in COVID-19. Clones were sequenced by immunoSEQ multiplex PCR, and TCRdb holds only the in-frame ones, with some missing. The sample gives 400,000 to 450,000 clones, 80% to 90% of which show up once; 1% to 1.3% is in the top ten. Material for sequencing was PBMCs or T cells enriched from blood (not recorded which). The receptors here all came from a man aged 30-40 years who had recovered from COVID-19.

This clone was recorded only once. The V and J genes are TRBV6-5 and TRBJ2-2, with 7 bases fitting TRBD2. The length of the CDR3 is 15 residues. Germline trimming cut 11 bases from V and 5 bases from J; bases unmatched to any gene: 14. The germline gives CDR1 MNHEY, CDR2 SVGAGI. CDR3 DNA: TGTGCCCCGGGAGGACGGCAGGGTCGGACCGGGGAGCTGTTTTTT. Amino acids: CAPGGRQGRTGELFF.

The chain has TRBV10-3 and TRBJ2-4; D might be TRBD1 (5 bases). The CDR3 sequence is 17 residues long. The germline V gene has CDR1 ENHRY and CDR2 SYGVKD. The V and J ends lost 0 bases and 6 bases respectively, with 18 bases between them. CDR3 loop: CAISESTQGREGNIQYF. The DNA of the CDR3 is TGTGCCATCAGTGAGTCGACTCAGGGTAGGGAAGGAAACATTCAGTACTTC.

CDR3: CASSLILSITGELFF. DNA of the CDR3: TGTGCCAGCAGCCTAATTCTTAGCATCACCGGGGAGCTGTTTTTT. The chain employs TRBV11-2 and TRBJ2-2; no reliable D call. The ends were cut back, 5 bases at V and 4 bases at J, with 14 bases in the middle. CDR1 is SGHAT and CDR2 is FQNNGV in the germline V gene. The CDR3 length is 15 residues.

The chain carries TRBV6-5 and TRBJ1-2; TRBD1 aligns across 8 bases. Germline CDR1 MNHEY, CDR2 SVGAGI. The CDR3 sequence is 13 residues long. V trimming: 8 bases; J trimming: 8 bases; junction bases outside the gene matches: 10. CDR3 DNA sequence: TGTGCCAGCTCGGCGCAGGGGGCCGGGGGCTACACCTTC. Amino acid sequence: CASSAQGAGGYTF.

The rearrangement joins TRBV6-5 to TRBJ2-7; 8 positions match TRBD1. This CDR3 has 14 residues. CDR1 and CDR2 (germline): MNHEY, SVGAGI. Trimming removed 6 bases from V and 6 bases from J; junction bases left unmatched: 10. DNA for the CDR3: TGTGCCAGCAGCCTTGGACAGGGACGTCTCGAGCAGTACTTC. Its protein product is CASSLGQGRLEQYF.

This rearrangement joins TRBV18 to TRBJ2-1, with TRBD1 identical over 9 bases. V was clipped by 0 bases and J by 5 bases; unmatched bases: 8. Germline CDR1 KGHSH, CDR2 LQKENI. The CDR3 extends over 17 amino acids. CDR3 sequence reads: CASSPPATGGHNNEQFF. The CDR3 DNA sequence: TGTGCCAGCTCACCACCGGCGACAGGGGGTCATAACAATGAGCAGTTCTTC.

This clone showed up just a few times. The rearrangement uses TRBV30 and TRBJ1-4; TRBD1 matches at 7 bases. Germline lookup yields CDR1 GTSNPN and CDR2 SVGIG (reference sequence). J lost 8 bases, V lost 2 bases, and 8 bases had no gene match. The CDR3 sequence is 14 residues long. CDR3 nucleotides: TGTGCCTGGAGTATGGGACAGTGGGGAGAAAAACTGTTTTTT. It yields the protein CAWSMGQWGEKLFF.

The rearrangement links TRBV5-5 to TRBJ2-2, with no clear D. Germline values: CDR1 SGHKS, CDR2 YYEKEE (reference sequence). CDR3 length: 16 amino acids. The V end was cut by 2 bases, the J end by 3 bases, with 14 bases between. The CDR3 coding sequence is TGTGCCAGCAGCTTATGGCTAGTTGCGGACACCGGGGAGCTGTTTTTT. This encodes CASSLWLVADTGELFF.

A single count supports this clone. The CDR3 bases are TGTGCCACCAGCAGAGGGGTTAAGGGAGGTGGCTACACCTTC. Protein product: CATSRGVKGGGYTF. The gene calls are TRBV15 and TRBJ1-2, with D uncertain. CDR1 and CDR2 (germline): LNHNV, YYDKDF (reference sequence). Trimming removed 1 base at V and 7 bases at J, with 13 bases between. The CDR3 length is 14 residues. The full variable domain, completed using reference TRBV15 and TRBJ1-2, is DAMVIQNPRYQVTQFGKPVTLSCSQTLNHNVMYWYQQKSSQAPKLLFHYYDKDFNNEADTPDNFQSRRPNTSFCFLDIRSPGLGDTAMYLCATSRGVKGGGYTFGSGTRLTVV.